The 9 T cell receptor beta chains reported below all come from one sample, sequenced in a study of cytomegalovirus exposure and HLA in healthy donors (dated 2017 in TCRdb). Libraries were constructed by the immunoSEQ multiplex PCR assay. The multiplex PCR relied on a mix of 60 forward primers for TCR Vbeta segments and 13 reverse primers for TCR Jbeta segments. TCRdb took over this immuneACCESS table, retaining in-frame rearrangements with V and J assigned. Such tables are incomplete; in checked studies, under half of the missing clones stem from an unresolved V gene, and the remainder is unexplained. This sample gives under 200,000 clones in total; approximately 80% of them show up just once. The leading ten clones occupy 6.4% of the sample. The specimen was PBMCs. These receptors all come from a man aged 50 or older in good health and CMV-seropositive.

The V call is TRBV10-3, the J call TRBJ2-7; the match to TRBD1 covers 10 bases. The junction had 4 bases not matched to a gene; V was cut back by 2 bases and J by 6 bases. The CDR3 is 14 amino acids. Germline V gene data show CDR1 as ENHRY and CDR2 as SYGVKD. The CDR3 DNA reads TGTGCCATCAGTGAGGGGGGACAGGGGTTCGAGCAGTACTTC. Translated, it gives CAISEGGQGFEQYF.

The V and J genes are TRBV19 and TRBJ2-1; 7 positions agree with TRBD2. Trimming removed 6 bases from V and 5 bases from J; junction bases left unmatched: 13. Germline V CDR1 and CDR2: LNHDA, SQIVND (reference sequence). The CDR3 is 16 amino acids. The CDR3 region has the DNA TGTGCCAGTAGCCCCCTGGCGGGGGTCCTCAACAATGAGCAGTTCTTC. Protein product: CASSPLAGVLNNEQFF.

CDR3 nucleotide sequence: TGTGCCAGCAGCCGACAGGGGCGTTATACCGGGGAGCTGTTTTTT. This gives the protein CASSRQGRYTGELFF. The genes are TRBV7-2 and TRBJ2-2, with 8 bases identical to TRBD1. The CDR3 has 15 amino acids. CDR1 SGHTA and CDR2 FQGNSA come from the germline V gene. The V gene end was trimmed by 5 bases and the J gene end by 5 bases; junction bases not matched to a gene: 7.

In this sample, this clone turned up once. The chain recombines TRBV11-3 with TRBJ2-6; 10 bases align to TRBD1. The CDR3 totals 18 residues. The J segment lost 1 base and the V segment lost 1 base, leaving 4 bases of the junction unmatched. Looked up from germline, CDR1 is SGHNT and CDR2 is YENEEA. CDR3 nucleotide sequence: TGTGCCAGCAGCTTAGGGGGGACAGGGGTGTCTGGGGCCAACGTCCTGACTTTC. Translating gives CASSLGGTGVSGANVLTF.

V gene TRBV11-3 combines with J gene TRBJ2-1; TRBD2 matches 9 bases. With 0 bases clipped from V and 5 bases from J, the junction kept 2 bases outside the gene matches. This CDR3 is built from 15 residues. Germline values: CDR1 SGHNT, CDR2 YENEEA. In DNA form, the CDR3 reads TGTGCCAGCAGCTTAGAGACTAGCGGTAACAATGAGCAGTTCTTC. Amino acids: CASSLETSGNNEQFF.

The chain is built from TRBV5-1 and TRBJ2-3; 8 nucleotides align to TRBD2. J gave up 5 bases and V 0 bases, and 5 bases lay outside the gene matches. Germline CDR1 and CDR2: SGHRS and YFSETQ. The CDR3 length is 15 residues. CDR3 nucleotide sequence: TGCGCCAGCAGCTTGGTCGGGAGGGCCGGAGATACGCAGTATTTT. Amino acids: CASSLVGRAGDTQYF.

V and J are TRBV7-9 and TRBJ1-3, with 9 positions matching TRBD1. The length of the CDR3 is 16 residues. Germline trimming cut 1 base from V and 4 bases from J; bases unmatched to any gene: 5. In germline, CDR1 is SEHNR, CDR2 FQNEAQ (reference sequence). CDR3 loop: CASSLGDRASGNTIYF. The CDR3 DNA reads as TGTGCCAGCAGCTTAGGGGACAGGGCATCCGGAAACACCATATATTTT.

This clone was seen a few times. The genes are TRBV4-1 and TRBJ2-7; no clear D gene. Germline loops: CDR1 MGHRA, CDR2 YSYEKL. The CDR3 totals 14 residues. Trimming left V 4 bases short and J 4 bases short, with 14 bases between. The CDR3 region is CASSPHVTWYEQYV. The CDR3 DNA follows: TGCGCCAGCAGCCCTCATGTGACATGGTACGAGCAGTACGTC.

For the CDR3, the DNA is TGTGCCAGCCGATCCGACAGGGTCAACACTGAAGCTTTCTTT. This encodes CASRSDRVNTEAFF. V is TRBV19 and J is TRBJ1-1, with 7 bases aligning to TRBD1. The CDR3 spans 14 residues. Germline V gene sequence: CDR1 LNHDA, CDR2 SQIVND (reference sequence). V was pared by 9 bases and J by 2 bases, with 9 bases of the junction left unmatched.